This T cell receptor beta chain was captured in a study of TIL therapy for anti-PD-1-resistant metastatic lung cancer. In the study overall: Several tumors were EGFR-mutant and two were ALK-rearranged. Median tumor mutation burden was roughly 1.4 mutations per megabase. General study results and limits: The baseline peripheral repertoire was partially replaced by infused TIL clonotypes that later decayed.

This was the immunoSEQ v3 assay. The method was immunoSEQ multiplex PCR; TCRdb's version includes in-frame clones alone and lacks a portion of them. The sample lists some 60,000 clones, 55% to 70% occurring once. Time point specified: pre-treatment sample, taken before nivolumab and TIL therapy. Enrollment ran from 2017 to early 2020. A note on this clone: The antigen is undetermined.

The source of this sequence is a person between 25 and 80 years old with non-small cell lung cancer. The sequencing here drew on blood, taken at baseline.

CDR3 nucleotides: TGTGCCAGCAGACTAGCGGGCCTCTCCTACGAGCAGTACTTC. It is translated as CASRLAGLSYEQYF. V usage is TRBV6-1 and J usage is TRBJ2-7, with 9 bases matching TRBD2. Germline V lookup: CDR1 MNHNS, CDR2 SASEGT. This CDR3 spans 14 amino acids. V trimming: 6 bases; J trimming: 0 bases; junction bases outside the gene matches: 3.